One sample yielded the 32 T cell receptor beta chains listed below, sequenced in a study of cytomegalovirus exposure and HLA in healthy donors. Amplification used 60 Vbeta primers and 13 Jbeta primers. Clones were read by immunoSEQ multiplex PCR, and TCRdb kept only the in-frame ones, dropping some. The sample holds 100,000 to 150,000 clones, approximately 80% seen once. The source material was PBMCs. Every receptor here comes from a man in his fifties in good health and CMV-seronegative.

This clone has just a few counts. The chain employs TRBV4-1 and TRBJ2-5; D gene uncertain. Trimming removed 0 bases from V and 3 bases from J, with 20 bases in between. The CDR3 sequence is 18 residues long. Germline CDR1 and CDR2: MGHRA and YSYEKL. The CDR3 spells CASSQDNPGRNEKETQYF. The CDR3 nucleotides read TGCGCCAGCAGCCAAGATAACCCGGGTCGCAACGAGAAAGAGACCCAGTACTTC.

The rearrangement links TRBV29-1 to TRBJ1-2; weak D call: TRBD1 (6 bases). The V end was cut by 3 bases, the J end by 3 bases, with 11 bases between. Germline-derived CDR1 and CDR2 are SQVTM and ANQGSEA. The CDR3 covers 13 residues. In nucleotides, the CDR3 is TGCAGCGTTGATAGGGACACGGACTATGGCTACACCTTC. It translates to CSVDRDTDYGYTF.

V and J are TRBV5-5 and TRBJ2-1, with D tentatively TRBD1 (6 bases). The length of the CDR3 is 13 residues. The germline V gene encodes CDR1 SGHKS and CDR2 YYEKEE (reference sequence). With 6 bases removed from V and 8 bases from J, the gap between germline ends came to 15 bases. The DNA for the CDR3 is TGTGCCAGCATTAGGGACACATGGGATGAGCAGTTCTTC. This encodes CASIRDTWDEQFF. Full variable domain (missing parts from reference TRBV5-5 and TRBJ2-1): DAGVTQSPTHLIKTRGQQVTLRCSPISGHKSVSWYQQVLGQGPQFIFQYYEKEERGRGNFPDRFSARQFPNYSSELNVNALLLGDSALYLCASIRDTWDEQFFGPGTRLTVL.

The chain links TRBV5-1 to TRBJ2-7, with a possible D match to TRBD1 (6 bases). Germline CDR1 and CDR2: SGHRS and YFSETQ. V was shortened by 4 bases and J by 3 bases, with 11 bases between the two germline ends. The CDR3 is 13 residues long. CDR3 sequence (DNA): TGCGCCAGCAGCACGGACAGTTACTACGAGCAGTACTTC. This encodes CASSTDSYYEQYF.

The CDR3 region has the DNA TGTGCCAGCAGCCTAGAGGACACTGAAGCTTTCTTT. It is translated as CASSLEDTEAFF. The rearrangement links TRBV6-6 to TRBJ1-1; D gene uncertain. V was trimmed by 6 bases and J by 3 bases, leaving 8 bases between them. The length of the CDR3 is 12 residues. Germline V CDR1 and CDR2: MNHNY, SVGAGI (reference sequence).

The V and J genes are TRBV9 and TRBJ2-1, with 11 bases lining up with TRBD2. The germline CDR1 and CDR2 sequences are SGDLS and YYNGEE. J was trimmed by 8 bases and V by 4 bases; bases with no gene match: 5. This CDR3 has 14 residues. The CDR3 sequence: CASSNSGGGDEQFF. DNA for the CDR3: TGTGCCAGCAGCAATAGCGGGGGGGGCGATGAGCAGTTCTTC. The variable domain in full, with the rest retrieved from reference TRBV9 and TRBJ2-1, is DSGVTQTPKHLITATGQRVTLRCSPRSGDLSVYWYQQSLDQGLQFLIQYYNGEERAKGNILERFSAQQFPDLHSELNLSSLELGDSALYFCASSNSGGGDEQFFGPGTRLTVL.

The rearrangement uses TRBV5-4 and TRBJ1-1; 7 bases are shared with TRBD1. Germline V lookup: CDR1 SGHNT, CDR2 YYREEE (reference sequence). The CDR3 loop spans 14 amino acids. Germline trimming cut 1 base from V and 0 bases from J; bases unmatched to any gene: 0. CDR3 nucleotide sequence: TGTGCCAGCAGCTTGACAGGGGTGAACACTGAAGCTTTCTTT. Its protein product is CASSLTGVNTEAFF.

J is TRBJ1-6 and V is TRBV5-1, with D perhaps TRBD1 (5 bases). This CDR3 spans 15 amino acids. The germline V gene has CDR1 SGHRS and CDR2 YFSETQ. The ends were cut back, 0 bases at V and 6 bases at J, with 10 bases in the middle. The CDR3 DNA is TGCGCCAGCAGCTTGGACGGGGGTTCTAATTCACCCCTCCACTTT. Amino acid sequence: CASSLDGGSNSPLHF.

The chain employs TRBV6-5 and TRBJ1-6, with TRBD1 matching over 8 bases. Germline CDR1 reads MNHEY; CDR2 reads SVGAGI. The CDR3 totals 15 residues. V shed 2 bases, J shed 4 bases, and the junction held 1 base outside the gene matches. CDR3 loop: CASSYRTGYNSPLHF. In DNA, the CDR3 is TGTGCCAGCAGTTACCGGACAGGGTATAATTCACCCCTCCACTTT.

The chain recombines TRBV15 with TRBJ1-2; a possible D gene is TRBD1 (6 bases). V lost 5 bases and J 3 bases, leaving 13 bases between the germline ends. The CDR3 is made up of 14 amino acids. Germline lookup yields CDR1 LNHNV and CDR2 YYDKDF (reference sequence). DNA for the CDR3: TGTGCCACCAGCCGAAGGACAGTAGACTATGGCTACACCTTC. It translates to CATSRRTVDYGYTF.

The rearrangement uses TRBV21-1 and TRBJ2-5; TRBD2, as called in the table, went unchecked against the DNA. The J call may be in error: the DNA end matches TRBJ2-7 better. TRBV21-1 is reported as a pseudogene. CDR3 length equals 20 residues. CDR3 nucleotides: TGTGCCAGCAGCAAAGGTCGGCGGACAACTCATTACGGAGGGACCTACGAGCAGTACTTC. Protein sequence: CASSKGRRTTHYGGTYEQYF.

The chain is built from TRBV9 and TRBJ2-1; 11 bases align to TRBD2. The CDR3 covers 16 residues. Germline V gene lookup returns CDR1 SGDLS and CDR2 YYNGEE. Trimming removed 0 bases from V and 4 bases from J; junction bases left unmatched: 3. The CDR3: CASSVVGTSGYNEQFF. The CDR3 DNA follows: TGTGCCAGCAGCGTAGTTGGGACTAGCGGATACAATGAGCAGTTCTTC.

The genes are TRBV25-1 and TRBJ2-2; 7 nucleotides match TRBD1. Germline V gives CDR1 MGHDK, CDR2 SYGVNS. J gave up 5 bases and V 7 bases, and 13 bases lay outside the gene matches. This CDR3 has 16 residues. CDR3 residues: CASMGFDRVGTGELFF. The DNA for the CDR3 is TGTGCCAGCATGGGTTTTGACAGGGTGGGGACCGGGGAGCTGTTTTTT. Together with reference TRBV25-1 and TRBJ2-2, the CDR3 gives the full variable domain: EADIYQTPRYLVIGTGKKITLECSQTMGHDKMYWYQQDPGMELHLIHYSYGVNSTEKGDLSSESTVSRIRTEHFPLTLESARPSHTSQYLCASMGFDRVGTGELFFGEGSRLTVL.

V usage is TRBV10-2 and J usage is TRBJ1-1; D ambiguous. V was trimmed by 3 bases and J by 0 bases, leaving 5 bases between them. Germline V gives CDR1 WSHSY, CDR2 SAAADI. The CDR3 has 13 residues. For the CDR3, the DNA is TGCGCCAGCAGTGAATCGTTGAACACTGAAGCTTTCTTT. This encodes CASSESLNTEAFF.

The CDR3 region is CASSVSGGAAYEQYF. Here the CDR3 DNA reads TGTGCCAGCAGCGTCAGCGGGGGGGCTGCCTACGAGCAGTACTTC. The rearrangement uses TRBV11-2 and TRBJ2-7, with 10 bases fitting TRBD2. V lost 5 bases to trimming and J lost 2 bases; unmatched junction nucleotides: 6. This CDR3 is built from 15 residues. Germline CDR1 SGHAT, CDR2 FQNNGV.

This clone appeared a single time. The chain joins TRBV19 to TRBJ2-7; tentative D call: TRBD1 (6 bases). From germline, CDR1 is LNHDA and CDR2 SQIVND (reference sequence). Trimming stripped 1 base from V and 1 base from J, with 8 bases between. This CDR3 is 14 amino acids long. The DNA of the CDR3 is TGTGCCAGTAGTATAGCAGGGGTTTCCTACGAGCAGTACTTC. This codes for CASSIAGVSYEQYF.

The chain links TRBV27 to TRBJ2-7, with TRBD1 matching 7 bases. Looked up from germline, CDR1 is MNHEY and CDR2 is SMNVEV (reference sequence). Losses at the gene ends were 5 bases for V and 6 bases for J; bases not matched to a gene: 10. This CDR3 has 14 residues. The CDR3, as DNA: TGTGCCAGCAGTCCTACGGTGGCAGGGGGCGAGCAGTACTTC. Translated: CASSPTVAGGEQYF.

In its sample, this clone was seen once. The chain combines TRBV6-1 with TRBJ2-3, with D possibly TRBD2 on 5 matching bases. Per germline, CDR1 MNHNS and CDR2 SASEGT. V was clipped by 1 base and J by 4 bases, with 24 bases between them. The CDR3 has 19 residues. This CDR3 reads CASSEVGSWGYEGADTQYF. The CDR3 region has the DNA TGTGCCAGCAGTGAAGTGGGTAGCTGGGGTTATGAGGGTGCAGATACGCAGTATTTT.

The chain employs TRBV5-1 and TRBJ1-1, with 10 bases matching TRBD1. This CDR3 is built from 16 residues. Germline CDR1 reads SGHRS; CDR2 reads YFSETQ. The V gene end was trimmed by 0 bases and the J gene end by 3 bases; junction bases not matched to a gene: 5. CDR3 sequence: CASSLAGQGTHTEAFF. The CDR3 nucleotides are TGCGCCAGCAGCTTGGCGGGACAGGGGACTCACACTGAAGCTTTCTTT.

This clone occurred once. The CDR3: CASSLATVHNEQFF. CDR3 in DNA: TGTGCCAGCAGCTTAGCAACAGTACACAATGAGCAGTTCTTC. The V call is TRBV7-8, the J call TRBJ2-1; no clear D. V lost 0 bases, J lost 5 bases, and 8 bases lay in between. CDR1 is SGHVS, CDR2 FQNEAQ, per germline. The CDR3 sequence is 14 residues long.

The V and J genes are TRBV4-1 and TRBJ2-3; 14 bases line up with TRBD2. The CDR3 runs 17 residues. The germline V gene encodes CDR1 MGHRA and CDR2 YSYEKL. Losses at the gene ends were 0 bases for V and 5 bases for J; bases not matched to a gene: 4. The CDR3 DNA reads TGCGCCAGCAGCCAAGAGACTAGCGGGGGGGCGGGAGATACGCAGTATTTT. Amino acid sequence: CASSQETSGGAGDTQYF.

This chain's CDR3 is CASSDIGGAYNEQFF. Written as DNA, the CDR3 is TGTGCCAGCAGTGACATAGGCGGGGCGTACAATGAGCAGTTCTTC. V is TRBV6-4 and J is TRBJ2-1; weak D call: TRBD2 (6 bases). Trimming took off 2 bases at V and 4 bases at J, with 12 bases between the two ends. This CDR3 has 15 residues. Germline assignment: CDR1 MRHNA and CDR2 SNTAGT.

CDR3 amino acids: CASIQFPLNTEAFF. CDR3 DNA: TGTGCCAGCATACAGTTCCCCTTGAACACTGAAGCTTTCTTT. The chain uses TRBV6-1 and TRBJ1-1; D is ambiguous. The CDR3 contains 14 residues. Germline-derived CDR1 and CDR2 are MNHNS and SASEGT. The V end was cut by 7 bases, the J end by 0 bases, with 12 bases between.

The rearrangement links TRBV2 to TRBJ1-2; maybe TRBD1 (6 bases). The CDR3 runs 14 residues. Between the trimmed V and J ends, which lost 5 bases and 3 bases, there was a span of 13 bases. The V gene's germline CDR1 is SNHLY and CDR2 FYNNEI. Here the CDR3 reads CASSQGGGHYGYTF. The CDR3 DNA reads as TGTGCCAGCAGTCAGGGAGGGGGTCACTATGGCTACACCTTC. The full variable domain, rest sourced from reference TRBV2 and TRBJ1-2, is EPEVTQTPSHQVTQMGQEVILRCVPISNHLYFYWYRQILGQKVEFLVSFYNNEISEKSEIFDDQFSVERPDGSNFTLKIRSTKLEDSAMYFCASSQGGGHYGYTFGSGTRLTVV.

The chain couples TRBV4-1 to TRBJ1-1, with a possible D match to TRBD1 (6 bases). Germline V gene data show CDR1 as MGHRA and CDR2 as YSYEKL. Trimming left V 4 bases short and J 5 bases short, with 17 bases between. The CDR3 length is 15 residues. For the CDR3, the DNA is TGCGCCAGCAGCCGCGAGACAGGTCGGAGAACTGAAGCTTTCTTT. Translated: CASSRETGRRTEAFF.

This clone was found once. The V call is TRBV5-4, the J call TRBJ1-1, with TRBD1 matching 8 bases. The V segment lost 4 bases and the J segment 0 bases; nucleotides outside the gene matches: 5. The CDR3 sequence is 15 residues long. Germline CDR1 and CDR2: SGHNT and YYREEE (reference sequence). As DNA, the CDR3 is TGTGCCAGCAGCCCCGGGACAGGAGTGAACACTGAAGCTTTCTTT. This gives the protein CASSPGTGVNTEAFF.

The chain has TRBV4-1 and TRBJ1-2, with 9 bases identical to TRBD1. The CDR3 runs to 16 residues. CDR1 and CDR2 from the germline V gene are MGHRA and YSYEKL. With 4 bases clipped from V and 3 bases from J, the junction kept 9 bases outside the gene matches. CDR3 coding DNA: TGCGCCAGCAGCCGAGGACAGGGGTGGGAGGACTATGGCTACACCTTC. It translates to CASSRGQGWEDYGYTF.

This clone was detected once. V is TRBV9 and J is TRBJ2-1; D not certain. The CDR3 runs to 17 residues. V was pared by 4 bases and J by 0 bases, with 17 bases between. Per germline, CDR1 SGDLS and CDR2 YYNGEE. The CDR3 sequence: CASSNPPEAFSYNEQFF. CDR3 sequence (DNA): TGTGCCAGCAGCAATCCACCTGAAGCCTTCTCCTACAATGAGCAGTTCTTC.

This clone occurred a few times. The CDR3: CASSEDTGDNEKLFF. CDR3 bases: TGTGCCAGTAGCGAGGATACAGGTGATAATGAAAAACTGTTTTTT. This chain uses TRBV19 with TRBJ1-4, with D possibly matching TRBD1 (5 bases). Trimming shortened V by 6 bases and J by 4 bases, and 15 bases separated the two germline ends. The CDR3 spans 15 residues. Germline CDR1 LNHDA, CDR2 SQIVND (reference sequence).

The chain carries TRBV6-1 and TRBJ1-6; 8 bases match TRBD1. The ends lost 8 bases at V and 10 bases at J; junction bases unmatched: 10. The germline V gene encodes CDR1 MNHNS and CDR2 SASEGT. This CDR3 comprises 14 residues. In nucleotides, the CDR3 is TGTGCCAGCGGGCTGACAGGGGCGGGATCACCCCTCCACTTT. This gives the protein CASGLTGAGSPLHF.

Here the CDR3 reads CASSVDRGGRPQHF. The CDR3 bases are TGTGCCAGCAGTGTGGACAGGGGAGGTCGGCCCCAGCATTTT. The chain joins TRBV6-1 to TRBJ1-5, with 9 positions matching TRBD1. Per the germline V gene, CDR1 is MNHNS and CDR2 is SASEGT. CDR3 length equals 14 residues. J gave up 9 bases and V 4 bases, and 7 bases lay outside the gene matches.

The chain carries TRBV19 and TRBJ1-5; no definite D call. Germline values: CDR1 LNHDA, CDR2 SQIVND (reference sequence). The CDR3 is 14 amino acids. The V and J ends lost 5 bases and 0 bases respectively, with 8 bases between them. The CDR3 nucleotides are TGTGCCAGTAGTCTCAGAGGTAGCAATCAGCCCCAGCATTTT. Protein product: CASSLRGSNQPQHF.